This section outlines one T cell receptor beta chain sequence together with its context. This CDR3 spans 15 amino acids. V shed 2 bases, J shed 0 bases, and the junction held 3 bases outside the gene matches. CDR1 and CDR2 (germline): SGDLS, YYNGEE. Per the study methods: Nucleated cell counts were estimated from reference gene primer amplification. Some clones are missing from TCRdb's copy, which holds only in-frame ones; the method was immunoSEQ multiplex PCR. V and J calls and clone size are those listed in that table; D and trimming were worked out from the DNA. The sample consists of approximately 130,000 clones, roughly 79% of them appearing once. These data are taken from a study of blood T cell repertoires in COVID-19. For the study at large: Donors in the United States, Italy and Spain gave samples during acute or convalescent COVID-19. Sample material is recorded as cDNA or gDNA derived from T cells, B-cell-depleted T cells, or PBMCs.

The receptor comes from a human donor in a cohort sampled during active COVID-19. The rearrangement joins TRBV9 to TRBJ2-7, with 9 bases aligning to TRBD2. Sequencing was carried out using peripheral blood. The CDR3, as DNA: TGTGCCAGCAGCGTTTCTAGCGGGATCTCCTACGAGCAGTACTTC. Translated, it gives CASSVSSGISYEQYF.